The clone carrying this T cell receptor beta chain was found a few times. This sample was taken from a study of blood T cells in healthy people across ages. Sample-barcoded 5' priming and a J-beta primer mix drove a second PCR of about 6 to 12 cycles. TCRdb analysed the 5' RACE reads with MiXCR anew, one entry per CDR3 protein. The repertoire holds roughly 1.5 million distinct CDR3 sequences, approximately 43% seen once, with about 4% in the top ten. The CDR3 spans 16 residues. The V end was cut by 5 bases, the J end by 6 bases, with 20 bases between. Germline V gene lookup returns CDR1 SGHTA and CDR2 FQGNSA.

This TCR was sampled from a woman aged 18-30 years in good health. The chain joins TRBV7-2 to TRBJ2-1, with D possibly TRBD2 on 6 matching bases. The source material was blood. The CDR3 coding sequence is TGTGCCAGCAGCCCACTAACGGATCTCGGGGGCAATGAGCAGTTCTTC. The encoded protein is CASSPLTDLGGNEQFF.